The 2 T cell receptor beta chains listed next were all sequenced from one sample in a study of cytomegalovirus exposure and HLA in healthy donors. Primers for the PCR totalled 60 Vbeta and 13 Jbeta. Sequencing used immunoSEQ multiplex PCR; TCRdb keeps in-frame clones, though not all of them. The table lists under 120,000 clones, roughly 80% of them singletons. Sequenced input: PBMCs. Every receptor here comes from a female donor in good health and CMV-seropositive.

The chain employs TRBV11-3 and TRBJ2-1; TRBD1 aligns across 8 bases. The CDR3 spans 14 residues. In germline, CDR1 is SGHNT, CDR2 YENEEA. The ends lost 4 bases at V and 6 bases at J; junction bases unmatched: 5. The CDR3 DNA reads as TGTGCCAGCAGCTCCACCAGGGGGCCCAATGAGCAGTTCTTC. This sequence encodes CASSSTRGPNEQFF.

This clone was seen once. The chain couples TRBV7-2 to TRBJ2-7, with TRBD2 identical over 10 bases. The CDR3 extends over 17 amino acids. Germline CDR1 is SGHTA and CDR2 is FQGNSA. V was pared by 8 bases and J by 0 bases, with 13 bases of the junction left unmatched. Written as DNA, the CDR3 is TGTGCCAGCTCCGTACTAGCGGGAAAATTGAGCTCCTACGAGCAGTACTTC. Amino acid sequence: CASSVLAGKLSSYEQYF.